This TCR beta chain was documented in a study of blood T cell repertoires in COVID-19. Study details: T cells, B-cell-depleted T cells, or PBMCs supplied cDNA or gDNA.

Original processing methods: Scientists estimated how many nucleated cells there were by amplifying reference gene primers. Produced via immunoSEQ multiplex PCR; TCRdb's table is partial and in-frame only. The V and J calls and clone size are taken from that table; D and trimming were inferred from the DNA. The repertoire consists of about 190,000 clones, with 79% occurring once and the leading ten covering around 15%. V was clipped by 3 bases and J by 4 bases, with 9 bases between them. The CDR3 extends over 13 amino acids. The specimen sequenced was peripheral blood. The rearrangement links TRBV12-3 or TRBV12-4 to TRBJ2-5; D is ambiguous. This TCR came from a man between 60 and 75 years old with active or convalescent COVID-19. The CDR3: CASSLKPIETQYF. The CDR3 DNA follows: TGTGCCAGCAGTTTGAAACCTATAGAGACCCAGTACTTC.